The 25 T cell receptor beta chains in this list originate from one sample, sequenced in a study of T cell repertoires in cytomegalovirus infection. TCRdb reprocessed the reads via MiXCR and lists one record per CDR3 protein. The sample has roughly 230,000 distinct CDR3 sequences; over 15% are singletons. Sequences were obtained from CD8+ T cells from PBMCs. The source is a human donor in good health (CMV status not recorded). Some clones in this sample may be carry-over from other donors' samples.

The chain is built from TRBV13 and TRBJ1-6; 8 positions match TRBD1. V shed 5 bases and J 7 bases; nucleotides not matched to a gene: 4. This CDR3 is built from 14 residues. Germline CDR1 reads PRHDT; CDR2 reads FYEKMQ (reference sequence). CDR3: CASSQGQANSPLHF. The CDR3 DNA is TGTGCCAGCAGCCAGGGACAGGCGAATTCACCCCTCCACTTT. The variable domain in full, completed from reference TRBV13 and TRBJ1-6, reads AAGVIQSPRHLIKEKRETATLKCYPIPRHDTVYWYQQGPGQDPQFLISFYEKMQSDKGSIPDRFSAQQFSDYHSELNMSSLELGDSALYFCASSQGQANSPLHFGNGTRLTVT.

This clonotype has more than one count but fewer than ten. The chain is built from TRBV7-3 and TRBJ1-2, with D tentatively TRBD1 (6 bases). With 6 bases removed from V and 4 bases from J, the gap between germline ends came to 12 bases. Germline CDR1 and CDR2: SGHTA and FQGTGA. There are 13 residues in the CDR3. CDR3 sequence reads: CASSYTGFYGYTF. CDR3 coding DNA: TGTGCCAGCAGTTACACAGGGTTCTATGGCTACACCTTC.

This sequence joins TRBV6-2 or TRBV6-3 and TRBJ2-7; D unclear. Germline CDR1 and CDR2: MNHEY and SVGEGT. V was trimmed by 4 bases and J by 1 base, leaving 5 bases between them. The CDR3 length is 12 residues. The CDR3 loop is CASSSMSYEQYF. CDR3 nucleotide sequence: TGTGCCAGCAGTTCAATGTCCTACGAGCAGTACTTC.

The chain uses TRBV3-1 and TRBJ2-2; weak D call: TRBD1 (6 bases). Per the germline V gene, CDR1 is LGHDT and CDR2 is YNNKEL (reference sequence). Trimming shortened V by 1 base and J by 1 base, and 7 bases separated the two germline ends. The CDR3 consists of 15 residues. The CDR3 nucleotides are TGTGCCAGCAGCCAAGGGACAGAGAACACCGGGGAGCTGTTTTTT. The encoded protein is CASSQGTENTGELFF.

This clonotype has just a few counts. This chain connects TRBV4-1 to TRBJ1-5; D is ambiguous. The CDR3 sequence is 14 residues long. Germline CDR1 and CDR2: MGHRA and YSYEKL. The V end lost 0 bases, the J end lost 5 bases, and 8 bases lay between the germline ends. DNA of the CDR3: TGCGCCAGCAGCCAAGATAGGTCCTATCAGCCCCAGCATTTT. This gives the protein CASSQDRSYQPQHF.

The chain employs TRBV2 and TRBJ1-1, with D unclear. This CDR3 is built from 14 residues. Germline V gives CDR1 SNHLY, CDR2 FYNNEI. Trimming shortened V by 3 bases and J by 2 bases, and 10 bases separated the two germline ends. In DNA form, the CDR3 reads TGTGCCAGCAGTGAGTCTCAGACAAACACTGAAGCTTTCTTT. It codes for CASSESQTNTEAFF. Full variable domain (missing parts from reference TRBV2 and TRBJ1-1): EPEVTQTPSHQVTQMGQEVILRCVPISNHLYFYWYRQILGQKVEFLVSFYNNEISEKSEIFDDQFSVERPDGSNFTLKIRSTKLEDSAMYFCASSESQTNTEAFFGQGTRLTVV.

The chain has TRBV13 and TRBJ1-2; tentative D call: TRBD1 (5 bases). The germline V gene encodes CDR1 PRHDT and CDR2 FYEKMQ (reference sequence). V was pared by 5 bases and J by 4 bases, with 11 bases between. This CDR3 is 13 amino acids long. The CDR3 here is CASSQLGVYGYTF. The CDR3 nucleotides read TGTGCCAGCAGCCAGCTAGGGGTCTATGGCTACACCTTC.

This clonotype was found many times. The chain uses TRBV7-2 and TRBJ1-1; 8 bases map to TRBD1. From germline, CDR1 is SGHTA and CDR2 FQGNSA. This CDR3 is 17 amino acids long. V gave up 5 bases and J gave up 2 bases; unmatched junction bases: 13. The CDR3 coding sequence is TGTGCCAGCAGCGGGAGGGCAGGGGGCGTCGGAAACACTGAAGCTTTCTTT. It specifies CASSGRAGGVGNTEAFF.

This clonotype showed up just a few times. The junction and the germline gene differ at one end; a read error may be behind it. The CDR3 DNA reads TGCGCCAGCAGCTTGGATCCGCAGGGGGGAAACACTGAAGCCTTCTTT. Translating it yields CASSLDPQGGNTEAFF. The chain couples TRBV5-1 to TRBJ1-1, with TRBD1 matching over 7 bases. From germline, CDR1 is SGHRS and CDR2 YFSETQ. This CDR3 is built from 16 residues.

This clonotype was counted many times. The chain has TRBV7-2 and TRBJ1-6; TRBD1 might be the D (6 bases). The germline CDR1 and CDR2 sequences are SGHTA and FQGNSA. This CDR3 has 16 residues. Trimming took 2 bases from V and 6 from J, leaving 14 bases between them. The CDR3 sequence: CASSLSTGHINSPLHF. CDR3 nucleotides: TGTGCCAGCAGCTTATCGACAGGACATATTAATTCACCCCTCCACTTT.

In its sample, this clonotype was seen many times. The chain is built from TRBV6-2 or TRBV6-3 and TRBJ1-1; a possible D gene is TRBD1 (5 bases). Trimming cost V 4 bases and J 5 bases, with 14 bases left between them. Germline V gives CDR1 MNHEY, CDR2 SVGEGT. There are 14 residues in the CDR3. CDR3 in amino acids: CASSSSQGRTEAFF. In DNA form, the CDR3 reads TGTGCCAGCAGTTCCTCCCAGGGACGGACTGAAGCTTTCTTT.

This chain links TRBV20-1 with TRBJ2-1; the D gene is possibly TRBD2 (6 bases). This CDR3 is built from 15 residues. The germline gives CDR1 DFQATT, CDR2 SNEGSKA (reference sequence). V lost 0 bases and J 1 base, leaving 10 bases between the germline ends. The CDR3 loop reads CSARDLGLSYNEQFF. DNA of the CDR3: TGCAGTGCTAGAGATCTGGGACTTTCCTACAATGAGCAGTTCTTC.

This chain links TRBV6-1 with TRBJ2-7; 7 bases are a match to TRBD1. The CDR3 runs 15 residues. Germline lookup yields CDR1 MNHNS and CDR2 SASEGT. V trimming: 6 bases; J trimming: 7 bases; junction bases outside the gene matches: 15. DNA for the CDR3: TGTGCCAGCAGCCCCTCCCTCCGACAGGGCGAAGAGCAGTACTTC. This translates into CASSPSLRQGEEQYF.

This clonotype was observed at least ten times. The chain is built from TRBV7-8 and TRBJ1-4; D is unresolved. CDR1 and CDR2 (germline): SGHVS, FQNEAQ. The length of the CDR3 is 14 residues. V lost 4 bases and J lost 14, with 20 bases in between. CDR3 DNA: TGTGCCAGCAGCTCCGGTCGTTTGGTACGGGATCTGTTTTTT. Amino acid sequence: CASSSGRLVRDLFF. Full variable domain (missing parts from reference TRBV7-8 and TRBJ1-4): GAGVSQSPRYKVAKRGQDVALRCDPISGHVSLFWYQQALGQGPEFLTYFQNEAQLDKSGLPSDRFFAERPEGSVSTLKIQRTQQEDSAVYLCASSSGRLVRDLFFGSGTQLSVL.

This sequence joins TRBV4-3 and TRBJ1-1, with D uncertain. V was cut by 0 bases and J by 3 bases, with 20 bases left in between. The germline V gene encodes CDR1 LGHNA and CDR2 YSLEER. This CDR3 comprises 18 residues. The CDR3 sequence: CASSQEGPPAVVYTEAFF. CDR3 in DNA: TGCGCCAGCAGCCAAGAGGGCCCCCCGGCGGTTGTGTACACTGAAGCTTTCTTT.

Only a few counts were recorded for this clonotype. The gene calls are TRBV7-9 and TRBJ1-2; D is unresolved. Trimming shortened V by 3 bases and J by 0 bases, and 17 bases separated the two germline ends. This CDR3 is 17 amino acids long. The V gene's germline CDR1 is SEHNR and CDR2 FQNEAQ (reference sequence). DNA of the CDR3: TGTGCCAGCAGCTTGGACGGGGTGATTGCAGCTAACTATGGCTACACCTTC. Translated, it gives CASSLDGVIAANYGYTF.

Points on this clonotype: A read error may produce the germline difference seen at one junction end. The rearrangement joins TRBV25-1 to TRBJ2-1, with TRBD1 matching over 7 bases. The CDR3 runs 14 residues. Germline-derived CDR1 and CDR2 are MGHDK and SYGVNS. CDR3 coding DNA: TGTGCCAGCAGTACAACAGGGGTCTACAATGAGCAGATCTTC. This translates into CASSTTGVYNEQIF.

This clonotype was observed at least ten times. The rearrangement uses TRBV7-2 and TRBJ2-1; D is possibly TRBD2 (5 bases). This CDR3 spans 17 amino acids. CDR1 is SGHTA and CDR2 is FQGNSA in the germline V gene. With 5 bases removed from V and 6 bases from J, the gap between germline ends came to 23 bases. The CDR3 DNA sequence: TGTGCCAGCAGCCCAGACCTCATAGCGTACAGTCCCAATGAGCAGTTCTTC. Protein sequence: CASSPDLIAYSPNEQFF.

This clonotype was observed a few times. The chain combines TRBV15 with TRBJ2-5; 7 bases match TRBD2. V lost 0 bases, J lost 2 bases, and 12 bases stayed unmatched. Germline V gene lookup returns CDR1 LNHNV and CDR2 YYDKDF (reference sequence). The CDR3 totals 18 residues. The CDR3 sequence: CATSRDQSLWGGQETQYF. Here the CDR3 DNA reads TGTGCCACCAGCAGAGATCAGTCGCTGTGGGGGGGACAAGAGACCCAGTACTTC. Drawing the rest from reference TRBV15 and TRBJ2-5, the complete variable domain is DAMVIQNPRYQVTQFGKPVTLSCSQTLNHNVMYWYQQKSSQAPKLLFHYYDKDFNNEADTPDNFQSRRPNTSFCFLDIRSPGLGDTAMYLCATSRDQSLWGGQETQYFGPGTRLLVL.

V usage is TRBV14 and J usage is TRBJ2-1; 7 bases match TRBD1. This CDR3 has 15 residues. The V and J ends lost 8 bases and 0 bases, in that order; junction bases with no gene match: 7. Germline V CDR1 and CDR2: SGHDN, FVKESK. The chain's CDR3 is CASRPTGSSYNEQFF. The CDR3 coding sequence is TGTGCCAGCCGTCCGACAGGGAGCTCCTACAATGAGCAGTTCTTC.

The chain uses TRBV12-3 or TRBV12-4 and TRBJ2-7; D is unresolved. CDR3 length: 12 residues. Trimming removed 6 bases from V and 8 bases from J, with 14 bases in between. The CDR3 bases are TGTGCCAGCAGCCACGAGGTGCTCCAGCAGTACTTC. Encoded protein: CASSHEVLQQYF.

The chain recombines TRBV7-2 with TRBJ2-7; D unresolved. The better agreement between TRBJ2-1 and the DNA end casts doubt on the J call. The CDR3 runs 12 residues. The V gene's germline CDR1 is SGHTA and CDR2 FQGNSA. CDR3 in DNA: TGTGCCAGCAGGCACCTCCCCTACGAGCAGTTCTTC. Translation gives CASRHLPYEQFF.

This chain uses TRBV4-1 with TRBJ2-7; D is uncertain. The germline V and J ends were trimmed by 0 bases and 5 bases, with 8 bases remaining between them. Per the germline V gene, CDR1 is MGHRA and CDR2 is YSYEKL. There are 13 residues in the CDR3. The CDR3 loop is CASSQDLPNEQYF. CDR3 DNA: TGCGCCAGCAGCCAAGATTTGCCCAACGAGCAGTACTTC.

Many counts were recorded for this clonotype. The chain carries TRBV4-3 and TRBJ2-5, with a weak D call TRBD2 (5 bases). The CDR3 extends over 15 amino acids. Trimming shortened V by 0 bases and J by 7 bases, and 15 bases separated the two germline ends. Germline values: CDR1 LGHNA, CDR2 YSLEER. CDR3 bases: TGCGCCAGCAGCCAAGATAAAACGGGGAAGGGGACCCAGTACTTC. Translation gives CASSQDKTGKGTQYF.

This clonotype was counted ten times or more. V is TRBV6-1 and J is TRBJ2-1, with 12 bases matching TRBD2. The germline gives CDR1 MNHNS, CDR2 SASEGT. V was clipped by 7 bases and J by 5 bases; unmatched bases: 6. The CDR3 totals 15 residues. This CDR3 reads CASNLAGGPNNEQFF. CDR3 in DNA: TGTGCCAGCAACCTAGCGGGGGGGCCGAACAATGAGCAGTTCTTC.